These T cell receptor beta chains were read from a single sample in a study of CD4 T cells in relation to SARS-CoV-2 and coronaviruses. The repertoire was sequenced with immunoSEQ multiplex PCR; TCRdb's copy has only in-frame clones and lacks some. The sample carries about 21,000 clones, roughly 72% recorded once. These TCRs are of unknown antigen specificity. The source material was CD4+ T cells from PBMCs, cultured in vitro. The receptor set was obtained from a human donor in good health. Each CDR3 is given without its conserved first and last residue. Fields, in order: V gene, clone size, J gene, CDR3 protein. Clone size is not always given. Where it is, it says once, few, many or a class for expanded clones.

TRBV4-1	NA	TRBJ1-1	ASSQERRGEAF
TRBV6-5	NA	TRBJ2-7	ASSRDGFYEQY
TRBV5-1	NA	TRBJ2-5	ASSLGVGGLQETQY
TRBV2	few	TRBJ2-1	ASNPGPHNEQF
TRBV29-1	NA	TRBJ2-1	SVDRTGRASEQF
TRBV7-3	NA	TRBJ2-2	ASSLTGLAGTGELF
TRBV6-5	NA	TRBJ1-2	ASRGGESGYT
TRBV7-2	NA	TRBJ2-5	ASSDRAYQETQY
TRBV7-8	NA	TRBJ2-5	ASSLGTGTGETQY
TRBV27	NA	TRBJ1-1	ASRLRGGTEAF
TRBV9	few	TRBJ2-2	ASSVATGRGELF
TRBV16	NA	TRBJ2-5	ASSRTYVGGETQY
TRBV9	NA	TRBJ2-3	ASSPRLAASTDTQY
TRBV5-1	NA	TRBJ1-1	ASSLRGGPLVTEAF
TRBV14	NA	TRBJ1-1	ASSQFSSRAF
TRBV2	NA	TRBJ1-1	ASTLEGTGATEAF
TRBV28	few	TRBJ2-7	ASNTPGTGGEQY
TRBV5-4	NA	TRBJ2-3	ASRAGQGMGTQY
TRBV20-1	NA	TRBJ2-7	SALGQSEQY
TRBV3-1/TRBV3-2	NA	TRBJ2-1	ASSQFWIGNEQF
TRBV5-5	NA	TRBJ2-1	ASSLEGGRASNEQF
TRBV30	NA	TRBJ2-3	AWSVGDYPELDTQY
TRBV18	NA	TRBJ2-1	ASSPPSDRGRNEQF
TRBV7-2	NA	TRBJ2-5	ASSLDPGALETQY
TRBV29-1	NA	TRBJ2-5	SVVRGETQY
TRBV18	NA	TRBJ2-1	ASSPTADFYNEQF
TRBV5-1	NA	TRBJ1-3	ASREQTAGNTIY
TRBV11-2	NA	TRBJ2-6	ASRNGGRQPSGANVLT
TRBV4-2	few	TRBJ1-6	ASSQPGGENSPLH
TRBV11-2	NA	TRBJ2-1	ASSLETGRSVYNEQF
TRBV4-3	few	TRBJ1-6	ASSQEGGGSYNSPLH
TRBV6-2/TRBV6-3	NA	TRBJ2-5	ASSYISQETQY
TRBV7-3	NA	TRBJ2-6	ASSLDTSGANVLT
TRBV27	NA	TRBJ1-4	ATGQGVAPNEKLF
TRBV5-4	NA	TRBJ2-7	ASSPAASGSTYEQY
TRBV3-1/TRBV3-2	NA	TRBJ2-3	ASSQRSVGTQY
TRBV18	NA	TRBJ1-4	ASSPTLGTGIEKLF
TRBV18	NA	TRBJ1-3	ASSPPVGSGNTIY
TRBV18	NA	TRBJ1-1	ASSPTGNAEAF
TRBV1	NA	TRBJ2-3	TSSQERREPASTDTQY
TRBV5-1	few	TRBJ2-5	ASSPSLSQETQY
TRBV11-3	NA	TRBJ2-3	ASSLSGSSPSTDTQY
TRBV4-3	NA	TRBJ1-1	ASSPGRGSTEAF
TRBV6-5	NA	TRBJ1-1	ASSWDTLEPAF
TRBV5-1	NA	TRBJ2-3	ASSLGRGAADTQY
TRBV6-1	NA	TRBJ2-1	ASSLGFDEQF